The T cell receptor beta chain described here comes from a study of cytomegalovirus exposure and HLA in healthy donors. The PCR contained 60 Vbeta and 13 Jbeta primers. Some clones are missing from TCRdb's copy, which holds only in-frame ones; the method was immunoSEQ multiplex PCR. The sample has about 100,000 clones, 75% to 80% seen once. V was pared by 2 bases and J by 6 bases, with 8 bases of the junction left unmatched. Germline lookup yields CDR1 MGHRA and CDR2 YSYEKL. This CDR3 comprises 15 residues. This clone was seen more than once but under ten times. The genes are TRBV4-1 and TRBJ2-5; 8 bases line up with TRBD1. The sequencing sample was made of PBMCs. The clonotype originates from a male donor in good health and CMV-seropositive. The CDR3 loop is CASSQRTGQQKTQYF. CDR3 DNA: TGCGCCAGCAGCCAAAGGACAGGGCAGCAAAAGACCCAGTACTTC.